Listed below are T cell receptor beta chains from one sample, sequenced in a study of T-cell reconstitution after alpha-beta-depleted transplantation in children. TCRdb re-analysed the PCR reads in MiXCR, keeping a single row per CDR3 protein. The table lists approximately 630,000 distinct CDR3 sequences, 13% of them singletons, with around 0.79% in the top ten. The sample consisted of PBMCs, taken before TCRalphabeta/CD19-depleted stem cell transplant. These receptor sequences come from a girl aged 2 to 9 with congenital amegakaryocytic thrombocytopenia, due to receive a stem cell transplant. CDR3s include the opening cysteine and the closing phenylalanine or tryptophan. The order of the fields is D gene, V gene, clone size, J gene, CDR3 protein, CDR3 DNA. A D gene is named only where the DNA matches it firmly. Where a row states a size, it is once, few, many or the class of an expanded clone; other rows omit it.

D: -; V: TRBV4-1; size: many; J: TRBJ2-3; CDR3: CASSQELGLVGDTQYF; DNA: TGCGCCAGCAGCCAAGAATTGGGACTGGTTGGAGATACGCAGTATTTT
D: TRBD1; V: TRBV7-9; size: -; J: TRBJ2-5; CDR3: CASSLGRQGRGETQYF; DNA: TGTGCCAGCAGCTTAGGTCGACAGGGACGGGGAGAGACCCAGTACTTC
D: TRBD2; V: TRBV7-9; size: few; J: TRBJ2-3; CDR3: CASSSLAGDADTQYF; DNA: TGTGCCAGCAGCTCTCTAGCGGGAGACGCAGATACGCAGTATTTT
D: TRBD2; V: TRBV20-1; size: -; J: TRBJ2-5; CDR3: CSASAGAGAETQYF; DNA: TGCAGTGCTTCAGCGGGAGCGGGGGCAGAGACCCAGTACTTC
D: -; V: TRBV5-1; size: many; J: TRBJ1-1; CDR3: CASSLDSWDTEAFF; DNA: TGCGCCAGCAGCTTGGACAGTTGGGACACTGAAGCTTTCTTT
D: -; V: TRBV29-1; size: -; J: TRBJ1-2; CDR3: CSVARALDIRNYGYTF; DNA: TGCAGCGTTGCCCGGGCCTTAGATATCCGGAACTATGGCTACACCTTC
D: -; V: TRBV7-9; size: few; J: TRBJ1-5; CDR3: CASSQVDSDQPQHF; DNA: TGTGCCAGCAGCCAGGTGGACAGTGATCAGCCCCAGCATTTT
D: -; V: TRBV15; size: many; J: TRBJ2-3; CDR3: CATGTDGRGDTQYF; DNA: TGTGCCACCGGGACGGACGGGAGAGGGGATACGCAGTATTTT
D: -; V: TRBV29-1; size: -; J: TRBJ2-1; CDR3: CSVAESSYNEQLF; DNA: TGCAGCGTTGCCGAGAGCTCCTACAATGAGCAGCTCTTC
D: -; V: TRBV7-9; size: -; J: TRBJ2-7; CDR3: CASSFNGATYEQYF; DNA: TGTGCCAGCAGCTTCAACGGGGCTACCTACGAGCAGTACTTC
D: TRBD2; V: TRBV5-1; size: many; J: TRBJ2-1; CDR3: CASSPPTSGVHNEQFF; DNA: TGCGCCAGCAGCCCGCCGACTAGCGGAGTTCACAATGAGCAGTTCTTC
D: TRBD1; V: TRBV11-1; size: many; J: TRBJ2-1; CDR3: CASSLGQRNNEQFF; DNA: TGTGCCAGCAGCTTGGGACAGCGGAACAATGAGCAGTTCTTC
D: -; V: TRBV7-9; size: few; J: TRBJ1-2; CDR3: CASSLTQGGYGYTF; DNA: TGTGCCAGCAGTCTAACGCAGGGTGGCTATGGCTACACCTTC
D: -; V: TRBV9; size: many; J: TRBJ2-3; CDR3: CASSVVATSTDTQYF; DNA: TGTGCCAGCAGCGTAGTGGCCACCAGCACAGATACGCAGTATTTT
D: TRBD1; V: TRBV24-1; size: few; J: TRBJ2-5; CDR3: CATSDPGQVPQETQYF; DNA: TGTGCCACCAGTGACCCGGGACAGGTCCCTCAAGAGACCCAGTACTTC
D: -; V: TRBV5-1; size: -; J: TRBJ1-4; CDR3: CASSLDGLVEKLFF; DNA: TGCGCCAGCAGCTTGGATGGACTCGTTGAAAAACTGTTTTTT
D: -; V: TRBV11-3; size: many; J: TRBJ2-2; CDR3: CASSLAAWTGELFF; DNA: TGTGCCAGCAGCTTGGCAGCTTGGACCGGGGAGCTGTTTTTT
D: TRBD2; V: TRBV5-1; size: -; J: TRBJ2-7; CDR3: CASSLGNPTSYGGSVEQYF; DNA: TGCGCCAGCAGCTTGGGGAATCCAACCTCATACGGCGGGAGTGTAGAGCAGTACTTC
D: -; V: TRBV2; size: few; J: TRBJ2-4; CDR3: CANMITTPAKNIQYF; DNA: TGTGCCAACATGATTACTACGCCAGCCAAAAACATTCAGTACTTC
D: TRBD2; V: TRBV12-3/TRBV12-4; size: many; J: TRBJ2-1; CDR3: CASSSAGGGEQFF; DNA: TGTGCCAGCAGTTCGGCCGGGGGGGGTGAGCAGTTCTTC
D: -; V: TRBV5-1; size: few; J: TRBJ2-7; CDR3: CASSWDKTYEQYF; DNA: TGCGCCAGCAGCTGGGACAAAACCTACGAGCAGTACTTC
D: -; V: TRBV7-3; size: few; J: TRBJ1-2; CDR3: CASSLSPGDGYTF; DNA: TGTGCCAGCAGCTTATCCCCTGGGGATGGCTACACCTTC
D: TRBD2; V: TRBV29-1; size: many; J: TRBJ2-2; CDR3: CSVALLAGSNTGELFF; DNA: TGCAGCGTTGCGTTGCTAGCGGGTTCGAACACCGGGGAGCTGTTTTTT
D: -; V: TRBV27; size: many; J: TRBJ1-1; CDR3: CASSETNTEAFF; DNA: TGTGCCAGCAGTGAGACGAACACTGAAGCTTTCTTT
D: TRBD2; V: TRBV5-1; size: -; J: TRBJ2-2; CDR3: CASSHIGEGNTGELFF; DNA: TGCGCCAGCAGCCATATTGGGGAGGGGAACACCGGGGAGCTGTTTTTT
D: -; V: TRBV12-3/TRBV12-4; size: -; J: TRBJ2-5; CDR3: CASSQRTALGETQYF; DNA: TGTGCCAGCAGTCAACGGACAGCTCTGGGGGAGACCCAGTACTTC
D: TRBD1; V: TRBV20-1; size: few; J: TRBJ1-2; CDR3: CSARLGTGQGYGYTF; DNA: TGCAGTGCTAGACTGGGGACAGGACAAGGCTATGGCTACACCTTC
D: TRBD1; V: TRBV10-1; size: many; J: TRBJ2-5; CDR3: CASSPGTALETQYF; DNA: TGCGCCAGCAGTCCCGGGACAGCCTTGGAGACCCAGTACTTC
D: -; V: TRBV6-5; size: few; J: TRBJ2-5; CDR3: CATTGVQETQYF; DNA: TGTGCCACGACCGGGGTCCAAGAGACCCAGTACTTC
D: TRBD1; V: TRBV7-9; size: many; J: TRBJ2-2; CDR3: CASSRTGPITGELFF; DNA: TGTGCCAGCAGCCGGACAGGGCCTATCACCGGGGAGCTGTTTTTT
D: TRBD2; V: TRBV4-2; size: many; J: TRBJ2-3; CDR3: CASSQEGSAGRIDTQYF; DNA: TGTGCCAGCAGCCAAGAAGGCTCAGCGGGACGGATTGATACGCAGTATTTT
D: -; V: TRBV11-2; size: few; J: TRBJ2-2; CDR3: CASSPTLRYTGELFF; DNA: TGTGCCAGCAGCCCAACGTTAAGGTACACCGGGGAGCTGTTTTTT
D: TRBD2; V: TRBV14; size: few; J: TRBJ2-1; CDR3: CASSQVLAGGPYEQFF; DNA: TGTGCCAGCAGCCAGGTACTAGCGGGAGGGCCTTATGAGCAGTTCTTC
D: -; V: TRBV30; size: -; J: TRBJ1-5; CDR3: CAWSVGQPQHF; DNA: TGTGCCTGGAGTGTTGGTCAGCCCCAGCATTTT
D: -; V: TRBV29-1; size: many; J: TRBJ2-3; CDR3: CSAKGIVTDTQYF; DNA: TGCAGCGCAAAAGGGATAGTCACAGATACGCAGTATTTT
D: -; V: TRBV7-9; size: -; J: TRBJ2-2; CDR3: CASSATPSGEGAGELFF; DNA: TGTGCCAGCAGCGCAACCCCCTCGGGAGAGGGAGCCGGGGAGCTGTTTTTT
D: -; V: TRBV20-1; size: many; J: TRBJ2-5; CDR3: CSARLSQETQYF; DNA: TGCAGTGCTAGACTCTCCCAAGAGACCCAGTACTTC
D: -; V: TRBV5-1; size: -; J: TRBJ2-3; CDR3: CASRQNLGADTQYF; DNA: TGCGCCAGCCGACAGAACCTCGGGGCAGATACGCAGTATTTT
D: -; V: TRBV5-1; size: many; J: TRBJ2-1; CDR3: CASSLLPDGEQFF; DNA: TGCGCCAGCAGCTTGTTGCCCGATGGTGAGCAGTTCTTC
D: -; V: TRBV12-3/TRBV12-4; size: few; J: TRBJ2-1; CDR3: CASSVQAPSYNEQFF; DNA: TGTGCCAGCAGTGTCCAGGCGCCCTCCTACAATGAGCAGTTCTTC
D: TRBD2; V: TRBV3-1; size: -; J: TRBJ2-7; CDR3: CASSQLAGGSWGEQYF; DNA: TGTGCCAGCAGCCAACTAGCGGGAGGGTCTTGGGGCGAGCAGTACTTC
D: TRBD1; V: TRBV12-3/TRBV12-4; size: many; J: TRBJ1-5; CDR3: CASSFDRGSNQPQHF; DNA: TGTGCCAGCAGTTTTGACAGGGGTAGCAATCAGCCCCAGCATTTT
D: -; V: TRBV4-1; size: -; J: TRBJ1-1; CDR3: CASSQPLRTEAFF; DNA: TGCGCCAGCAGCCAACCACTCAGGACGGAAGCTTTCTTT
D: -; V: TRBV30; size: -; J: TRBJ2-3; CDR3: CAWSIAASTDTQYF; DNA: TGTGCCTGGAGTATAGCGGCTAGCACAGATACGCAGTATTTT
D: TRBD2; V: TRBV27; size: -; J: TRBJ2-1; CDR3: CASSPASGSFNEQFF; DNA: TGTGCCAGCAGTCCCGCTAGCGGGAGCTTCAATGAGCAGTTCTTC
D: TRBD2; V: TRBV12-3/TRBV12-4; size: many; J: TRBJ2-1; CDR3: CASSLRAGTIDNEQFF; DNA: TGTGCCAGCAGCCTACGAGCCGGGACTATCGACAATGAGCAGTTCTTC
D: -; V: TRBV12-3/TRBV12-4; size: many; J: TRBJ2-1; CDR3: CASSLRRAHNEQFF; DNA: TGTGCCAGCAGCTTGCGGAGGGCCCATAATGAGCAGTTCTTC
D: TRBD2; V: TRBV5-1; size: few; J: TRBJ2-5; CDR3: CASSYYRTSGIYQETQYF; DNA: TGCGCCAGCAGCTATTATAGGACTAGCGGGATCTACCAAGAGACCCAGTACTTC
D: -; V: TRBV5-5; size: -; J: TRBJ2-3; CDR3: CASSLWWDTQYF; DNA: TGTGCCAGCAGCTTGTGGTGGGATACGCAGTATTTT
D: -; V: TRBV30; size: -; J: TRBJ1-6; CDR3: CAWTIGLDSPLHF; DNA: TGTGCCTGGACCATTGGTTTGGATTCACCCCTCCACTTT
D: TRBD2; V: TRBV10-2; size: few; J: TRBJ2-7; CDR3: CASSSGGDEQYF; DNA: TGCGCCAGCTCTAGCGGCGGAGACGAGCAGTACTTC
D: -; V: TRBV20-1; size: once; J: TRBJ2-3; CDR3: CSASPPAVATQYF; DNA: TGCAGTGCCAGTCCCCCTGCGGTCGCTACGCAGTATTTT
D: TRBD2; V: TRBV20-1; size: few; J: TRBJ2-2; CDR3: CSARDPLREGSGELFF; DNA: TGCAGTGCTAGAGATCCTCTCCGGGAGGGCTCCGGGGAGCTGTTTTTT
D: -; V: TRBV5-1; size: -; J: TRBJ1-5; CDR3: CASSLGAKEPNQPQHF; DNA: TGCGCCAGCAGCTTGGGGGCGAAAGAACCCAATCAGCCCCAGCATTTT